This T cell receptor (beta chain) was retrieved from a study of cytomegalovirus exposure and HLA in healthy donors. Primers included in the PCR were 60 Vbeta and 13 Jbeta primers. Repertoires were generated with immunoSEQ multiplex PCR, while TCRdb's copy carries only in-frame clones and drops some. This sample has around 130,000 clones, with around 85% found just once. Germline CDR1 reads SGHNT; CDR2 reads YYREEE (reference sequence). This CDR3 contains 13 residues. The germline V and J ends were trimmed by 0 bases and 5 bases, with 9 bases remaining between them. The study, taken as a whole, reports: Researchers counted around 170 TCR beta chains as cytomegalovirus-associated. Immune exposure data for these donors was limited to CMV serostatus. A link between a missense DCLRE1C variant and TCR beta V- and J-gene trimming emerged from a later analysis. Follow-up analysis seemed to connect common viral pathogens with several of the most significant clusters identified.

About this clone itself: Its antigen is currently unknown.

The clonotype originates from a boy aged 5-17 years in good health and CMV-seronegative. V gene TRBV5-4 combines with J gene TRBJ2-7; weak D call: TRBD1 (5 bases). The sequencing sample was made of PBMCs. CDR3 residues: CASSLAGSDEQYF. The CDR3 bases are TGTGCCAGCAGCTTGGCAGGGTCAGACGAGCAGTACTTC.